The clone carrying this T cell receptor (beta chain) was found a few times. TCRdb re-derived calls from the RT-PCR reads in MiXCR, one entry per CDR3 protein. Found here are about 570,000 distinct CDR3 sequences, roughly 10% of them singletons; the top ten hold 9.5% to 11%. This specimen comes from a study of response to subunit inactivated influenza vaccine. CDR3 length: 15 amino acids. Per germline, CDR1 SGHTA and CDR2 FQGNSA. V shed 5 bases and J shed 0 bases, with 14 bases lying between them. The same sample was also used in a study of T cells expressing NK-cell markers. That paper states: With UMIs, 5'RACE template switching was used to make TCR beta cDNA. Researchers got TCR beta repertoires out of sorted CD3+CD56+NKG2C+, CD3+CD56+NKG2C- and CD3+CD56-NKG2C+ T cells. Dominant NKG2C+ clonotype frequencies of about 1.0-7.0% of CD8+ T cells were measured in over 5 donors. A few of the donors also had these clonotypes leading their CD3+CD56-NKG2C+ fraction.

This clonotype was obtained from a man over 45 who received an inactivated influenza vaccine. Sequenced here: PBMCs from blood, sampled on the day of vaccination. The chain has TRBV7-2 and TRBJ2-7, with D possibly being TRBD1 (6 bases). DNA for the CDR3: TGTGCCAGCAGCACATTCCGGGACACCTCCTACGAGCAGTACTTC. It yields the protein CASSTFRDTSYEQYF.